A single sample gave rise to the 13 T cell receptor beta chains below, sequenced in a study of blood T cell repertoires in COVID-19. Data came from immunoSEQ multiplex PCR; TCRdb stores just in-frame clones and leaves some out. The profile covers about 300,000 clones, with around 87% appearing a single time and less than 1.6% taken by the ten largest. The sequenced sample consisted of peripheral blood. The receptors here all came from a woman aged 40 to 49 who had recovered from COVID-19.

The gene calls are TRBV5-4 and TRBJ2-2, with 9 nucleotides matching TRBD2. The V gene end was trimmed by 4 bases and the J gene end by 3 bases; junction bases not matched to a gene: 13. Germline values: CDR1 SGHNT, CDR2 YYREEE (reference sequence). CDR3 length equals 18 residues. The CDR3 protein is CASSPWRGGLGYTGELFF. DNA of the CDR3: TGTGCCAGCAGCCCGTGGCGGGGGGGCCTAGGTTACACCGGGGAGCTGTTTTTT.

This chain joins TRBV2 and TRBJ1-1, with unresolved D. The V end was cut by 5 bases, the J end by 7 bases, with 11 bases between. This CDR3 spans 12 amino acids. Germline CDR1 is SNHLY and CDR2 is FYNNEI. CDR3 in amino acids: CASSPLYFEAFF. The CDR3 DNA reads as TGTGCCAGCAGTCCTCTATATTTTGAAGCTTTCTTT. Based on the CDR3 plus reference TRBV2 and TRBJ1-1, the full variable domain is EPEVTQTPSHQVTQMGQEVILRCVPISNHLYFYWYRQILGQKVEFLVSFYNNEISEKSEIFDDQFSVERPDGSNFTLKIRSTKLEDSAMYFCASSPLYFEAFFGQGTRLTVV.

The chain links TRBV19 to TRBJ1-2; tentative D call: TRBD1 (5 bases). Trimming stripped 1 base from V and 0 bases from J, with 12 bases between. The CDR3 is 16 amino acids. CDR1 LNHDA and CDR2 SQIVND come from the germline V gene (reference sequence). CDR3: CASSIVSGAANYGYTF. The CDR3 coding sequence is TGTGCCAGTAGTATAGTGAGCGGGGCAGCTAACTATGGCTACACCTTC.

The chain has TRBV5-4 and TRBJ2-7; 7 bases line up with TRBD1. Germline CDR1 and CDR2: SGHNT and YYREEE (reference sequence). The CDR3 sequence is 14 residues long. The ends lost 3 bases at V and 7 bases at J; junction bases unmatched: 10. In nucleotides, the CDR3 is TGTGCCAGCAGCTCACTGGACAGGAGAGGAGAGCAGTACTTC. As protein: CASSSLDRRGEQYF.

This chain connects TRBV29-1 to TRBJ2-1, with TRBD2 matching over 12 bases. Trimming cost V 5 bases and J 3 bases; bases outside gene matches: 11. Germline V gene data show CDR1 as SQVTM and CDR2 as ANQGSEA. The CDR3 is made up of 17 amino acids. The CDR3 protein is CSVFPGLAGLFYNEQFF. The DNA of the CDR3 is TGCAGCGTTTTCCCGGGACTAGCGGGTCTTTTCTACAATGAGCAGTTCTTC.

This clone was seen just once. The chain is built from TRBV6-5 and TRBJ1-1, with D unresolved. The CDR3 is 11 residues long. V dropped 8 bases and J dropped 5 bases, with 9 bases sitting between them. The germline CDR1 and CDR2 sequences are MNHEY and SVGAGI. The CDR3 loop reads CASWSGTEAFF. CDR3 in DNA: TGTGCCAGCTGGTCGGGTACTGAAGCTTTCTTT.

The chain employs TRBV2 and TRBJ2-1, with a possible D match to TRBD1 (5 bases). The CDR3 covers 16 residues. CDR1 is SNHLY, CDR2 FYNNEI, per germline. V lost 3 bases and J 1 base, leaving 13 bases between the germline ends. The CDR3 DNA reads TGTGCCAGCAGTGACTCTCAGGGAACGTCCTACAATGAGCAGTTCTTC. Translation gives CASSDSQGTSYNEQFF.

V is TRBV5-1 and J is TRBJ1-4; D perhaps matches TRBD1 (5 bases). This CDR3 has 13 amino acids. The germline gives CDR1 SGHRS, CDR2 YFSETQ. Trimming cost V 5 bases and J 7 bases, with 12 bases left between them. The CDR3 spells CASSLVQGEKLFF. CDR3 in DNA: TGCGCCAGCAGTCTGGTCCAGGGTGAAAAACTGTTTTTT.

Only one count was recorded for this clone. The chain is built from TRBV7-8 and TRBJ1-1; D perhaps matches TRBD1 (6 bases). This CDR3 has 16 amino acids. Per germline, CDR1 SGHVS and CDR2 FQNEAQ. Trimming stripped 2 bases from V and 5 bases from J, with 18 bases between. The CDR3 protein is CASSLPPPGVRTEAFF. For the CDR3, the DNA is TGTGCCAGCAGCTTACCACCCCCAGGGGTGAGGACTGAAGCTTTCTTT.

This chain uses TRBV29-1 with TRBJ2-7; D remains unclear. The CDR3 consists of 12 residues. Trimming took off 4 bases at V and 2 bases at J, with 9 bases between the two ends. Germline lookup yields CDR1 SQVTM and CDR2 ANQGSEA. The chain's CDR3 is CSVVVLAYEQYF. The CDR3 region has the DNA TGCAGCGTTGTGGTTCTAGCCTACGAGCAGTACTTC.

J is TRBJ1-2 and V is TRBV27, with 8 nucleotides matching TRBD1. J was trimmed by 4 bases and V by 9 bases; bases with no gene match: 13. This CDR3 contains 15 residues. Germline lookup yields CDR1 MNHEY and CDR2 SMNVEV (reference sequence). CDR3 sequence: CASKQGGSPTYGYTF. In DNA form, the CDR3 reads TGTGCCAGTAAACAGGGGGGGAGCCCCACCTATGGCTACACCTTC.

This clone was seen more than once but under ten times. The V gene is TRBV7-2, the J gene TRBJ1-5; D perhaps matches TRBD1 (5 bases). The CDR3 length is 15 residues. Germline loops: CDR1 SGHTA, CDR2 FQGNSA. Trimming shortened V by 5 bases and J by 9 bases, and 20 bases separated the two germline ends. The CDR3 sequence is CASSQLGHAGGPQHF. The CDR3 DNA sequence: TGTGCCAGCAGCCAGCTAGGACATGCGGGGGGGCCCCAGCATTTT.

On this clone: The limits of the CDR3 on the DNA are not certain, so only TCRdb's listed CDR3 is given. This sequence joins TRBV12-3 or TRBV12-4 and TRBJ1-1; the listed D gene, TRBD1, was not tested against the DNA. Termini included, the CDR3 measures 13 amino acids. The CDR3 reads CASSLAQASEAFF.